Listed here are 23 T cell receptor beta chains from one sample, sequenced in a study of blood T cell repertoires in COVID-19. The protocol was immunoSEQ multiplex PCR, while the TCRdb copy is restricted to in-frame clones and leaves out a portion. The sample holds 99,000 or so clones; 86% are singletons and the top ten take approximately 13%. Sequencing was carried out using peripheral blood. The receptors come from an older woman in a cohort sampled during active or convalescent COVID-19.

The V gene is TRBV3-1 (or the pseudogene TRBV3-2), the J gene TRBJ2-3; 12 nucleotides line up with TRBD2. Germline V CDR1 and CDR2: LGHDT, YNNKEL (reference sequence). CDR3 length equals 16 residues. J was trimmed by 4 bases and V by 3 bases; bases with no gene match: 5. CDR3 amino acids: CASSHRLAGASDTQYF. The CDR3, as DNA: TGTGCCAGCAGCCACCGACTAGCGGGAGCCTCAGATACGCAGTATTTT.

The V and J genes are TRBV6-5 and TRBJ2-7; 7 bases match TRBD2. The germline CDR1 and CDR2 sequences are MNHEY and SVGAGI. V lost 8 bases to trimming and J lost 4 bases; unmatched junction nucleotides: 14. This CDR3 comprises 15 residues. The CDR3 protein is CASRDGRDYKYEQYF. DNA of the CDR3: TGTGCCAGCCGGGACGGCCGGGACTACAAATACGAGCAGTACTTC.

The V call is TRBV6-1, the J call TRBJ2-1; 12 positions agree with TRBD1. Looked up from germline, CDR1 is MNHNS and CDR2 is SASEGT. Trimming cost V 1 base and J 10 bases; bases outside gene matches: 5. The CDR3 runs 15 residues. The CDR3 nucleotides read TGTGCCAGCAGTGAAGAGGGGGACAGGGGGCGCGAGCAGTTCTTC. Translated: CASSEEGDRGREQFF.

The CDR3 here is CASSLAFQGSNEKLFF. CDR3 coding DNA: TGCGCCAGCAGCTTGGCCTTCCAGGGCTCTAATGAAAAACTGTTTTTT. The gene calls are TRBV5-1 and TRBJ1-4, with a weak D call TRBD1 (5 bases). CDR3 length: 16 amino acids. The germline CDR1 and CDR2 sequences are SGHRS and YFSETQ. V was shortened by 0 bases and J by 3 bases, with 12 bases between the two germline ends.

The genes are TRBV23-1 and TRBJ1-2; possible D gene TRBD1, 5 bases. TRBV23-1 is an ORF, with its function uncertain. The CDR3 is made up of 14 amino acids. V lost 2 bases and J 9 bases, leaving 16 bases between the germline ends. The DNA for the CDR3 is TGCGCCAGCAGTCAACGGCAGAGGGACTTGAGCTACACCTTC. It codes for CASSQRQRDLSYTF.

V usage is TRBV10-3 and J usage is TRBJ2-2, with a possible D match to TRBD1 (6 bases). Looked up from germline, CDR1 is ENHRY and CDR2 is SYGVKD. The length of the CDR3 is 14 residues. Trimming removed 3 bases from V and 5 bases from J, with 10 bases in between. CDR3 nucleotide sequence: TGTGCCATCAGTGACCACACAGGGACCGGGGAGCTGTTTTTT. It specifies CAISDHTGTGELFF.

The genes are TRBV10-3 and TRBJ1-1, with 9 bases aligning to TRBD1. J lost 3 bases, V lost 3 bases, and 5 bases had no gene match. Germline CDR1 is ENHRY and CDR2 is SYGVKD. The CDR3 runs 15 residues. CDR3 DNA: TGTGCCATCAGTGACCAGACAGGGGGGCACACTGAAGCTTTCTTT. Translation gives CAISDQTGGHTEAFF.

The chain couples TRBV12-3 or TRBV12-4 to TRBJ1-3, with D tentatively TRBD1 (5 bases). The length of the CDR3 is 13 residues. V was clipped by 10 bases and J by 4 bases, with 14 bases between them. The CDR3 region has the DNA TGTGCCACCTCGCGGAGGGACGGAAACACCATATATTTT. Encoded protein: CATSRRDGNTIYF.

The chain recombines TRBV5-5 with TRBJ1-1; maybe TRBD1 (6 bases). The CDR3 length is 14 residues. Germline V gene lookup returns CDR1 SGHKS and CDR2 YYEKEE (reference sequence). Trimming removed 2 bases from V and 5 bases from J, with 13 bases in between. CDR3 in amino acids: CASSFSGRGTEAFF. The CDR3 DNA is TGTGCCAGCAGCTTTTCTGGCAGGGGTACTGAAGCTTTCTTT.

The chain uses TRBV19 and TRBJ1-2; D not certain. This CDR3 is 13 amino acids long. Trimming cost V 7 bases and J 1 base, with 10 bases left between them. CDR1 is LNHDA and CDR2 is SQIVND in the germline V gene (reference sequence). The CDR3 DNA sequence: TGTGCCAGTATCGGCAGGATTAACTATGGCTACACCTTC. It translates to CASIGRINYGYTF.

The rearrangement links TRBV30 to TRBJ1-5; D may be TRBD1 (5 bases). Germline V gene sequence: CDR1 GTSNPN, CDR2 SVGIG (reference sequence). CDR3 length: 14 amino acids. V lost 0 bases and J 2 bases, leaving 8 bases between the germline ends. The CDR3 DNA is TGTGCCTGGAGTGTCGGGGGAGGCAATCAGCCCCAGCATTTT. It specifies CAWSVGGGNQPQHF.

The chain recombines TRBV9 with TRBJ2-1, with 7 bases fitting TRBD2. Germline V gene sequence: CDR1 SGDLS, CDR2 YYNGEE. The J segment lost 0 bases and the V segment lost 0 bases, leaving 6 bases of the junction unmatched. The CDR3 covers 17 residues. CDR3 in DNA: TGTGCCAGCAGCGTAGGAACTAGCGATTCCTCCTACAATGAGCAGTTCTTC. This translates into CASSVGTSDSSYNEQFF.

This clone was seen a handful of times. This chain uses TRBV4-2 with TRBJ1-4; D gene uncertain. Germline V gene data show CDR1 as LGHNA and CDR2 as YNFKEQ. The CDR3 extends over 13 amino acids. Trimming shortened V by 1 base and J by 6 bases, and 6 bases separated the two germline ends. CDR3 protein: CASSQVEYEKLFF. CDR3 bases: TGTGCCAGCAGCCAAGTTGAGTATGAAAAACTGTTTTTT.

V is TRBV21-1 and J is TRBJ1-5. TRBV21-1 is a known pseudogene. There are 13 residues in the CDR3. The CDR3, as DNA: TGTGCCAGCAGCAAAGACCGGAATCAGCCCCAGCATTTT. Translated, it gives CASSKDRNQPQHF.

The genes are TRBV28 and TRBJ2-1, with a tentative D call TRBD1 (6 bases). The germline gives CDR1 MDHEN, CDR2 SYDVKM. CDR3 length: 13 amino acids. V was clipped by 6 bases and J by 6 bases, with 12 bases between them. The CDR3 spells CASRPQGPNEQFF. The CDR3 region has the DNA TGTGCCAGCAGGCCACAGGGACCCAATGAGCAGTTCTTC.

This CDR3 reads CASSPTLAGVDEQYF. The CDR3 DNA sequence: TGTGCCAGCAGTCCAACCCTAGCGGGAGTGGATGAGCAGTACTTC. V is TRBV28 and J is TRBJ2-7; 10 nucleotides match TRBD2. This CDR3 contains 15 residues. Trimming removed 5 bases from V and 7 bases from J; junction bases left unmatched: 11. Germline V gene lookup returns CDR1 MDHEN and CDR2 SYDVKM.

The rearrangement joins TRBV27 to TRBJ2-7, with 10 bases matching TRBD1. Germline lookup yields CDR1 MNHEY and CDR2 SMNVEV (reference sequence). Unmatched junction bases numbered 7, after V lost 5 bases and J lost 3 bases. There are 15 residues in the CDR3. The CDR3 bases are TGTGCCAGCAGTATCCTCGGGACAGGGGTCTACGAGCAGTACTTC. It yields the protein CASSILGTGVYEQYF.

The chain employs TRBV5-4 and TRBJ2-7; D not resolved. CDR3 length: 16 residues. The V end lost 1 base, the J end lost 6 bases, and 20 bases lay between the germline ends. CDR1 is SGHNT, CDR2 YYREEE, per germline (reference sequence). The CDR3: CASSLIGRHPSAEQYF. CDR3 nucleotide sequence: TGTGCCAGCAGCTTGATCGGCAGGCACCCCTCGGCCGAGCAGTACTTC.

The chain uses TRBV19 and TRBJ1-5, with a possible D match to TRBD1 (5 bases). Germline loops: CDR1 LNHDA, CDR2 SQIVND (reference sequence). Trimming shortened V by 7 bases and J by 0 bases, and 13 bases separated the two germline ends. This CDR3 has 15 amino acids. CDR3 loop: CASTLTAYSNQPQHF. The CDR3 DNA reads TGTGCCAGTACCCTGACAGCTTATAGCAATCAGCCCCAGCATTTT.

The J gene is TRBJ1-3, the V gene TRBV2; D is unclear. Germline loops: CDR1 SNHLY, CDR2 FYNNEI. Trimming pared 6 bases from V and 0 bases from J, leaving 9 bases between. The CDR3 is 14 residues long. CDR3 amino acids: CASRFSSSGNTIYF. The CDR3, as DNA: TGTGCCAGCAGGTTTAGCAGCTCTGGAAACACCATATATTTT.

This clone was seen a few times. In DNA, the CDR3 is TGCGCCAGCAGCCAAGAAGGGGGATACAATCAGCCCCAGCATTTT. Encoded protein: CASSQEGGYNQPQHF. J is TRBJ1-5 and V is TRBV4-1, with D possibly TRBD1 on 6 matching bases. This CDR3 has 15 residues. Germline CDR1 and CDR2: MGHRA and YSYEKL. V was clipped by 0 bases and J by 3 bases, with 9 bases between them.

This sequence joins TRBV18 and TRBJ1-3; D gene ambiguous. Trimming removed 3 bases at V and 4 bases at J, with 16 bases between. This CDR3 has 16 residues. Looked up from germline, CDR1 is KGHSH and CDR2 is LQKENI. CDR3: CASSPLSGSGGNTIYF. CDR3 sequence (DNA): TGTGCCAGCTCACCTCTCAGCGGGTCGGGAGGAAACACCATATATTTT.

The V call is TRBV6-5, the J call TRBJ1-1; D is unclear. The V and J ends lost 8 bases and 1 base respectively, with 14 bases between them. From germline, CDR1 is MNHEY and CDR2 SVGAGI. This CDR3 is 14 amino acids long. The CDR3 DNA reads as TGTGCCAGCCGGAACCGGGAGAAGAACACTGAAGCTTTCTTT. This gives the protein CASRNREKNTEAFF.